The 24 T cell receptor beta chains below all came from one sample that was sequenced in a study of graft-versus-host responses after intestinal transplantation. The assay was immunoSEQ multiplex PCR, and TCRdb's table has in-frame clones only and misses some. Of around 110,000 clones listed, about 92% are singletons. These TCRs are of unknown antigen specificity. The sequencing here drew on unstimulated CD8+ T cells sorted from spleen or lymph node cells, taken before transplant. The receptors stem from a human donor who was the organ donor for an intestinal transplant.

The CDR3, as DNA: TGCGCCAGCAGCCAAGGCCCAAGCTCCTACAATGAGCAGTTCTTC. Translation: CASSQGPSSYNEQFF. The chain joins TRBV4-1 to TRBJ2-1; D uncertain. CDR3 size: 15 residues. In germline, CDR1 is MGHRA, CDR2 YSYEKL. The V end was cut by 1 base, the J end by 0 bases, with 7 bases between.

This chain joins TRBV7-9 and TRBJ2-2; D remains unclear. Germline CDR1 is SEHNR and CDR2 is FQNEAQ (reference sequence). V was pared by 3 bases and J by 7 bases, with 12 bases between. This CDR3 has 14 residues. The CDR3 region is CASSFARKDGELFF. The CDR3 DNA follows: TGTGCCAGCAGCTTTGCCCGAAAAGACGGGGAGCTGTTTTTT.

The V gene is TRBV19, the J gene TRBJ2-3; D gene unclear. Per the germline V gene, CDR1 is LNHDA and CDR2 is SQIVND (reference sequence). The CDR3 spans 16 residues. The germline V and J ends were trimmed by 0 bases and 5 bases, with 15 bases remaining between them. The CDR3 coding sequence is TGTGCCAGTAGTATAGATCCCAACCTCTCACAAGATACGCAGTATTTT. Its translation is CASSIDPNLSQDTQYF.

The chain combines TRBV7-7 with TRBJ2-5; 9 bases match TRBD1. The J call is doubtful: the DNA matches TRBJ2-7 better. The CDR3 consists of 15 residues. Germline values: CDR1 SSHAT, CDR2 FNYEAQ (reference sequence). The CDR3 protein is CASSLVGTGRYEQYF. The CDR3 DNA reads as TGTGCCAGCAGCTTAGTCGGGACAGGGAGATACGAGCAGTACTTC.

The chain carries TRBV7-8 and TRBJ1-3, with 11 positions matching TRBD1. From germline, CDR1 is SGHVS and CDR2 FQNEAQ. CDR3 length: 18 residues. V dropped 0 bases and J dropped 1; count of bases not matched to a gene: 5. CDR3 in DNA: TGTGCCAGCAGCTTAGCCGAAGGACAGGGGGCTTCTGGAAACACCATATATTTT. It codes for CASSLAEGQGASGNTIYF.

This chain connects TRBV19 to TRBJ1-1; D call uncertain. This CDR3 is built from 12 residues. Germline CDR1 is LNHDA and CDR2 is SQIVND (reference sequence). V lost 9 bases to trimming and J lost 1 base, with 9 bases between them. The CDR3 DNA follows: TGTGCCAGCAAGGACCGGAACACTGAAGCTTTCTTT. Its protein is CASKDRNTEAFF.

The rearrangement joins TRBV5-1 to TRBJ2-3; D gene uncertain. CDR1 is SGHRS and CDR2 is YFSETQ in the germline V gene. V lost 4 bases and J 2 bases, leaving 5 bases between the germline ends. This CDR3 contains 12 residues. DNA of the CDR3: TGCGCCAGCAGCGTTAACACAGATACGCAGTATTTT. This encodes CASSVNTDTQYF.

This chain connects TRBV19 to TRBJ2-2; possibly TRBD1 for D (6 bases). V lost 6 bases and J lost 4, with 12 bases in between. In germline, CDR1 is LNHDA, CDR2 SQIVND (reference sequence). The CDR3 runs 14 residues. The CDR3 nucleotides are TGTGCCAGTAGCTTTGGGACATTCACCGGGGAGCTGTTTTTT. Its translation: CASSFGTFTGELFF.

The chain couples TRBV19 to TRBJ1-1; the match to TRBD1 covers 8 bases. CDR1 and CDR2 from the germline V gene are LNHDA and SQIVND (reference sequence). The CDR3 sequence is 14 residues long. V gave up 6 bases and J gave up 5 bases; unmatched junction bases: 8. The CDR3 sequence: CASRLTGAWTEAFF. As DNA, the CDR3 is TGTGCCAGTAGGCTGACAGGGGCCTGGACTGAAGCTTTCTTT.

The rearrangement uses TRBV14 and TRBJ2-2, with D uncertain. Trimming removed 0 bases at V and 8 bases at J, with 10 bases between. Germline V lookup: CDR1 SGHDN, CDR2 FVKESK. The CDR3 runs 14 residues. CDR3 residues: CASSQDLLWGELFF. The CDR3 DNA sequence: TGTGCCAGCAGCCAAGATCTTTTATGGGGGGAGCTGTTTTTT.

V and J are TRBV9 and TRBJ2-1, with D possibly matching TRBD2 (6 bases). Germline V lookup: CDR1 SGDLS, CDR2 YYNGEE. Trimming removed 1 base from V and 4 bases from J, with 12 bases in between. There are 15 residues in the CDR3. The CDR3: CASSVTGVGYNEQFF. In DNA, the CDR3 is TGTGCCAGCAGCGTAACGGGAGTGGGGTACAATGAGCAGTTCTTC.

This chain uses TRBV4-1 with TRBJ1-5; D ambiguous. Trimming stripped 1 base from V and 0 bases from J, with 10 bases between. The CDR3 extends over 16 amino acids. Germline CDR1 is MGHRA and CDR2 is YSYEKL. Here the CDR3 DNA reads TGCGCCAGCAGCCAAGTCGGCAGGCTTAGCAATCAGCCCCAGCATTTT. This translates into CASSQVGRLSNQPQHF.

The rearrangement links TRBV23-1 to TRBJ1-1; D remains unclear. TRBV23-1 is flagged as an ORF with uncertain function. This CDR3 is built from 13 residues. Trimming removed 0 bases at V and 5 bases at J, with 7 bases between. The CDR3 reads CASSQSGRTEAFF. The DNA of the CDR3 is TGCGCCAGCAGTCAATCGGGAAGAACTGAAGCTTTCTTT.

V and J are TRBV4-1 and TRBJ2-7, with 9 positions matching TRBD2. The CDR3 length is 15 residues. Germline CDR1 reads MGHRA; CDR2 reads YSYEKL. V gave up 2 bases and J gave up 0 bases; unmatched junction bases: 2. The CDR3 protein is CASSQTSGLSYEQYF. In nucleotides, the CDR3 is TGCGCCAGCAGCCAAACTAGCGGGCTCTCCTACGAGCAGTACTTC.

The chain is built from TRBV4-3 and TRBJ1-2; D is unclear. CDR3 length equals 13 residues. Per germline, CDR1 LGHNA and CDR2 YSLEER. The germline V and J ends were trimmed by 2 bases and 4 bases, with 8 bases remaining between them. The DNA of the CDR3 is TGCGCCAGCAGCCAAAGAGGGATCTATGGCTACACCTTC. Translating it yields CASSQRGIYGYTF.

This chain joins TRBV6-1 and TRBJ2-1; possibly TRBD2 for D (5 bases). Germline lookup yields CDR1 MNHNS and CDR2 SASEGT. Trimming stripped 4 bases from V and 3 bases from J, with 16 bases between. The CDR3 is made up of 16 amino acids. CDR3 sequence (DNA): TGTGCCAGCAGTGGCAGCTCTAGCCTCAACTACAATGAGCAGTTCTTC. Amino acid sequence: CASSGSSSLNYNEQFF.

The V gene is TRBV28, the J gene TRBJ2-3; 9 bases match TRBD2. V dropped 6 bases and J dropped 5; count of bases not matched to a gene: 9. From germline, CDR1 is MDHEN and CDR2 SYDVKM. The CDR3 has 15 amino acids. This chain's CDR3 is CASSSLAGVGDTQYF. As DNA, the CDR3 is TGTGCCAGCAGCTCTTTAGCGGGAGTGGGAGATACGCAGTATTTT.

The CDR3 is CASSQGFLAGPTRGKTQYF. The CDR3 coding sequence is TGCGCCAGCAGCCAAGGATTCCTAGCGGGACCGACTAGGGGGAAGACCCAGTACTTC. The chain carries TRBV4-3 and TRBJ2-5, with 9 positions matching TRBD2. The CDR3 totals 19 residues. Germline values: CDR1 LGHNA, CDR2 YSLEER. Unmatched junction bases numbered 18, after V lost 1 base and J lost 6 bases.

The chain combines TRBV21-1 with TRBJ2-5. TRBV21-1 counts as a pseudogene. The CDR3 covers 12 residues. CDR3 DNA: TGTGCCAGCAGCAAGGGGGTCGTAACCCAGTACTTC. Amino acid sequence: CASSKGVVTQYF.

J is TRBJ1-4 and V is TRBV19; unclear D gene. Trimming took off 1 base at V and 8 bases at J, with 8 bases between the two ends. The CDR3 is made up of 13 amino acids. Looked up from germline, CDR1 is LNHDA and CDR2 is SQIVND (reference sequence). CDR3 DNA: TGTGCCAGTAGTATAGTGCTGGTCGAAAAACTGTTTTTT. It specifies CASSIVLVEKLFF.

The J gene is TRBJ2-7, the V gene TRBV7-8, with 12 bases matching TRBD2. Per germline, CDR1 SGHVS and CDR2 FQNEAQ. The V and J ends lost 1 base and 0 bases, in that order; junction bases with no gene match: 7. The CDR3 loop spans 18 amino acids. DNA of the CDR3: TGTGCCAGCAGCTTAGGGCCCCGGACTAGCGGGACCTCCTACGAGCAGTACTTC. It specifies CASSLGPRTSGTSYEQYF.

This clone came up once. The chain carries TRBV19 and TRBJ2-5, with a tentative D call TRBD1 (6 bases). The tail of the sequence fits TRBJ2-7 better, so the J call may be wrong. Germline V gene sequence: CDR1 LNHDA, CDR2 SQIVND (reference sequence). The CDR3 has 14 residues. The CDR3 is CASSATTGFYEQYF. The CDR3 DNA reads TGTGCCAGTAGTGCCACGACAGGATTCTACGAGCAGTACTTC.

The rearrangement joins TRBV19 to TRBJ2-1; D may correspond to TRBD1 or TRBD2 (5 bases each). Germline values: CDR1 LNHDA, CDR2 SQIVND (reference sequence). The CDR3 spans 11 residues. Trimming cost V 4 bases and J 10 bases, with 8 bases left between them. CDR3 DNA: TGTGCCAGTAGTACCGGGACGGAGCAGTTCTTC. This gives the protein CASSTGTEQFF.

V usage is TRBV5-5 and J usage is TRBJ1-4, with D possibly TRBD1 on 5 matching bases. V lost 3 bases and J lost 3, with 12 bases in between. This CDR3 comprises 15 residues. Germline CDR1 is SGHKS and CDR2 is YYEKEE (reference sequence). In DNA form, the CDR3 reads TGTGCCAGCAGCTCGGGCAGGGTGTCTAATGAAAAACTGTTTTTT. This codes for CASSSGRVSNEKLFF.